Following are 7 T cell receptor beta chains from one sample sequenced in a study of cytomegalovirus exposure and HLA in healthy donors. 13 Jbeta primers and 60 Vbeta primers were used for the PCR. The table came from immunoSEQ multiplex PCR; TCRdb's copy has only in-frame clones and leaves some out. The sample yields around 100,000 clones, 50% to 75% seen once. The source material was PBMCs. Receptors originate from a man aged 25-45 years in good health and CMV-seronegative.

CDR3: CASSGGGPYEQYF. The CDR3 nucleotides read TGTGCCAGCAGTGGAGGGGGACCATACGAGCAGTACTTC. The chain is built from TRBV2 and TRBJ2-7, with D maybe TRBD1 (6 bases). Germline V gives CDR1 SNHLY, CDR2 FYNNEI. Trimming took off 4 bases at V and 4 bases at J, with 11 bases between the two ends. There are 13 residues in the CDR3. The variable domain in full, completed from reference TRBV2 and TRBJ2-7, reads EPEVTQTPSHQVTQMGQEVILRCVPISNHLYFYWYRQILGQKVEFLVSFYNNEISEKSEIFDDQFSVERPDGSNFTLKIRSTKLEDSAMYFCASSGGGPYEQYFGPGTRLTVT.

A remark on this clone: The junction departs from the called germline gene at one end, perhaps through a read error. The chain recombines TRBV7-7 with TRBJ2-2; 13 positions match TRBD2. This CDR3 is built from 16 residues. From germline, CDR1 is SSHAT and CDR2 FNYEAQ (reference sequence). CDR3 nucleotide sequence: TGTGCTAGCAGCTTAGGACTAGCGGGAGAACCCGGGGAGCTGTTTTTT. Its translation is CASSLGLAGEPGELFF. The full variable domain, its missing parts supplied by reference TRBV7-7 and TRBJ2-2, is GAGVSQSPRYKVTKRGQDVTLRCDPISSHATLYWYQQALGQGPEFLTYFNYEAQPDKSGLPSDRFSAERPEGSISTLTIQRTEQRDSAMYRCASSLGLAGEPGELFFGEGSRLTVL.

The gene calls are TRBV4-2 and TRBJ1-2, with TRBD1 identical over 10 bases. With V trimmed by 3 bases and J by 6 bases, 16 bases remained unmatched. CDR3 length equals 18 residues. CDR1 LGHNA and CDR2 YNFKEQ come from the germline V gene. The CDR3 bases are TGTGCCAGCAGCCAGCAGGTTTCTACCGGGACAGGGGTCGATGGCTACACCTTC. Residues: CASSQQVSTGTGVDGYTF.

A remark on this clone: Its ends do not fully match the called genes, so a read error is possible. This sequence joins TRBV2 and TRBJ2-1; the D gene is possibly TRBD1 (6 bases). This CDR3 comprises 12 residues. The V gene's germline CDR1 is SNHLY and CDR2 FYNNEI. The CDR3 protein is CAGTGIDNEQLF. The CDR3, as DNA: TGTGCCGGTACAGGGATTGACAATGAGCAGCTCTTC.

The V and J genes are TRBV27 and TRBJ2-5, with D maybe TRBD1 (5 bases). This CDR3 contains 15 residues. Trimming left V 5 bases short and J 5 bases short, with 18 bases between. Germline assignment: CDR1 MNHEY and CDR2 SMNVEV (reference sequence). The CDR3 DNA reads as TGTGCCAGCAGTGGGGCTCAGGGATATCGGGAGACCCAGTACTTC. This encodes CASSGAQGYRETQYF.

This clone was detected once. V and J are TRBV27 and TRBJ2-6, with 7 nucleotides matching TRBD1. The CDR3 extends over 13 amino acids. Germline CDR1 and CDR2: MNHEY and SMNVEV (reference sequence). V lost 3 bases and J lost 8; bases outside the gene matches: 1. The CDR3 region is CASSLTGTNVLTF. CDR3 sequence (DNA): TGTGCCAGCAGTTTGACAGGGACCAACGTCCTGACTTTC. Looking up the rest from reference TRBV27 and TRBJ2-6 gives the full variable domain: EAQVTQNPRYLITVTGKKLTVTCSQNMNHEYMSWYRQDPGLGLRQIYYSMNVEVTDKGDVPEGYKVSRKEKRNFPLILESPSPNQTSLYFCASSLTGTNVLTFGAGSRLTVL.

The chain recombines TRBV9 with TRBJ2-5, with a possible D match to TRBD1 (5 bases). V was pared by 3 bases and J by 3 bases, with 12 bases between. Germline-derived CDR1 and CDR2 are SGDLS and YYNGEE. This CDR3 is 14 amino acids long. This CDR3 reads CASSDQDTKETQYF. The DNA for the CDR3 is TGTGCCAGCAGCGACCAGGACACCAAAGAGACCCAGTACTTC. Based on the CDR3 plus reference TRBV9 and TRBJ2-5, the full variable domain is DSGVTQTPKHLITATGQRVTLRCSPRSGDLSVYWYQQSLDQGLQFLIQYYNGEERAKGNILERFSAQQFPDLHSELNLSSLELGDSALYFCASSDQDTKETQYFGPGTRLLVL.